The source of this T cell receptor beta chain is a study of blood T cell repertoires in COVID-19. Overall study context: Samples came from the United States, Italy and Spain, spanning acute and convalescent COVID-19. PBMCs, B-cell-depleted T cells, or T cells were the source of the cDNA or gDNA that made up the material.

V was pared by 5 bases and J by 2 bases, with 8 bases between. This CDR3 has 13 residues. Germline V gene data show CDR1 as MNHEY and CDR2 as SVGEGT. Sequencing was performed with immunoSEQ multiplex PCR; in TCRdb, only in-frame clones are kept and a portion is missing. In the table there are about 210,000 clones, 84% of which are singletons. While infection was still active, Seattle patients were enrolled and then followed longitudinally. V usage is TRBV6-2 or TRBV6-3 and J usage is TRBJ2-3; no clear D. Sequenced: peripheral blood. The receptor was derived from an elderly woman with COVID-19, enrolled during active disease. The CDR3 protein is CASSKLNTDTQYF. CDR3 sequence (DNA): TGTGCCAGCAGTAAACTAAACACAGATACGCAGTATTTT.